This TCR beta chain was identified in a study of blood T cell repertoires in COVID-19. Cohorts were based on clinical histories the participants reported. Germline V gene data show CDR1 as MDHEN and CDR2 as SYDVKM. The CDR3 is 13 residues long. V gave up 8 bases and J gave up 9 bases; unmatched junction bases: 9. This table comes from immunoSEQ multiplex PCR, and its TCRdb copy is limited to in-frame clones, with some not included. The sample holds around 260,000 clones, about 88% seen once. The sample comprised PBMCs or T cells enriched from blood (not recorded which). This chain uses TRBV28 with TRBJ2-1; 8 bases line up with TRBD2. This receptor was obtained from a man aged 25-45 years with acute COVID-19. DNA of the CDR3: TGTGCCAGCTCGGGAGGGCCGGTCTTTGAGCAGTTCTTC. As protein: CASSGGPVFEQFF.